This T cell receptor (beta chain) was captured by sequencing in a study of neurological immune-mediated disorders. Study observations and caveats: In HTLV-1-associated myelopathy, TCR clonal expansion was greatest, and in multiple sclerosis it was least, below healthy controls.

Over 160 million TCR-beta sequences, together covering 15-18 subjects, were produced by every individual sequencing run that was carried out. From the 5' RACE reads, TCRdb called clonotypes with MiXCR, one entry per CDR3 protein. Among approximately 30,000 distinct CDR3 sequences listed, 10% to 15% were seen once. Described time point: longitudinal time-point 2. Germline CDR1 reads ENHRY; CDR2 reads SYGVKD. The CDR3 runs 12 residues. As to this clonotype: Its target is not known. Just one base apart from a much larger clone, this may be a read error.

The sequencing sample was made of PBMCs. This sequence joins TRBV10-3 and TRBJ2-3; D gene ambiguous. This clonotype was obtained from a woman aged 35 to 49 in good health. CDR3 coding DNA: TGTACCATCAGAGACACGACAGATACGCAGTATTTT. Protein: CTIRDTTDTQYF.